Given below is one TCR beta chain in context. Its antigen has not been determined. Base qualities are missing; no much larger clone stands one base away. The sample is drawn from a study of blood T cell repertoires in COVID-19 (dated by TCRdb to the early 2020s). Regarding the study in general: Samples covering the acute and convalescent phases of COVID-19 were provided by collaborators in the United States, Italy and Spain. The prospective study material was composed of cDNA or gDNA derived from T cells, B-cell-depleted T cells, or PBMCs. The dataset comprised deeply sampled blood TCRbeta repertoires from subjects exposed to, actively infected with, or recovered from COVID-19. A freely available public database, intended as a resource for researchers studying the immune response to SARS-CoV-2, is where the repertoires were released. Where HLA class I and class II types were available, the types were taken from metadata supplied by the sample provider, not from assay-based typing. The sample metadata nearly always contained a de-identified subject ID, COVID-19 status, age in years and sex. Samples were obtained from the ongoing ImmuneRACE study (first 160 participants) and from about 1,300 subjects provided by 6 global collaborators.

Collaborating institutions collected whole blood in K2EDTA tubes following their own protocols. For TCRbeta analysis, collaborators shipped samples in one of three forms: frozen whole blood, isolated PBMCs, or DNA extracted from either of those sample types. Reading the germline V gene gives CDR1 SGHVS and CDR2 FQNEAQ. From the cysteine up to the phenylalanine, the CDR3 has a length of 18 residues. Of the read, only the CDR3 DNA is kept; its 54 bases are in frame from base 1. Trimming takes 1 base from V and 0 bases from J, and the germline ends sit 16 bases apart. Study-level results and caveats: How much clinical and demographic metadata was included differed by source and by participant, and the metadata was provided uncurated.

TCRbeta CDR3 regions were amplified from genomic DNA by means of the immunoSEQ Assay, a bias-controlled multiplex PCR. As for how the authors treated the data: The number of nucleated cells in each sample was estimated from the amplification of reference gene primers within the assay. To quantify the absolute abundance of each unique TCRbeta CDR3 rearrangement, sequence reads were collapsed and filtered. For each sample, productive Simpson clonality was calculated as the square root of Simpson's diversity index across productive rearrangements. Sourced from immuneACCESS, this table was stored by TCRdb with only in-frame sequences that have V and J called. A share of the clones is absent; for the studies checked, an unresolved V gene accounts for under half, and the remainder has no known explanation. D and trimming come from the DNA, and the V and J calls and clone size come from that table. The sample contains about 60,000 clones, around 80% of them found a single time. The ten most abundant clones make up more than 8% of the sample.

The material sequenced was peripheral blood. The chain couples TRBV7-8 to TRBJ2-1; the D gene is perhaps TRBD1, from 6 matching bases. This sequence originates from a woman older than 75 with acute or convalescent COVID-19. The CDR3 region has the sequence CASSLVGRGSSSYNEQFF. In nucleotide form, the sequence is TGTGCCAGCAGCTTAGTTGGCAGGGGTTCGAGCTCCTACAATGAGCAGTTCTTC.